A single sample is the source of the 7 T cell receptor beta chains below, sequenced in a study of blood T cell repertoires in COVID-19. This table comes from immunoSEQ multiplex PCR, and its TCRdb copy is limited to in-frame clones, with some not included. The sample includes 150,000 to 250,000 clones, roughly 82% seen only once; the top ten take over 9.5%. Sequenced input: PBMCs or T cells enriched from blood (not recorded which). These receptors all come from a man in his forties who had recovered from COVID-19.

The rearrangement joins TRBV10-3 to TRBJ2-3; D unresolved. This CDR3 contains 12 residues. The germline V gene has CDR1 ENHRY and CDR2 SYGVKD. V shed 5 bases and J shed 4 bases, with 7 bases lying between them. Written as DNA, the CDR3 is TGTGCCATCAGTCGCGACTCAGATACGCAGTATTTT. This gives the protein CAISRDSDTQYF.

The chain couples TRBV3-1 (or the pseudogene TRBV3-2) to TRBJ1-3; D remains ambiguous. V was pared by 4 bases and J by 3 bases, with 31 bases between. The CDR3 runs to 21 residues. Germline assignment: CDR1 LGHDT and CDR2 YNNKEL (reference sequence). Written as DNA, the CDR3 is TGTGCCAGCAGCCCTACCACGGAGGCAGACTCTTTTATAGAGGATGGAAACACCATATATTTT. This gives the protein CASSPTTEADSFIEDGNTIYF.

The J gene is TRBJ1-1, the V gene TRBV9, with D tentatively TRBD1 (5 bases). The CDR3 consists of 15 residues. The germline V gene encodes CDR1 SGDLS and CDR2 YYNGEE. Trimming cost V 4 bases and J 3 bases, with 16 bases left between them. The CDR3 nucleotides read TGTGCCAGCAGCCTTAGTGGGCGGGGGGACACTGAAGCTTTCTTT. This translates into CASSLSGRGDTEAFF.

The CDR3 sequence: CASSLKSSSGTSGRAWGTGELFF. Here the CDR3 DNA reads TGTGCCAGCAGCCTCAAGAGCTCCTCCGGGACTAGCGGGAGGGCATGGGGCACCGGGGAGCTGTTTTTT. V is TRBV3-1 (or the pseudogene TRBV3-2) and J is TRBJ2-2; 16 nucleotides agree with TRBD2. The J segment lost 4 bases and the V segment lost 4 bases, leaving 21 bases of the junction unmatched. This CDR3 region has 23 residues. The germline CDR1 and CDR2 sequences are LGHDT and YNNKEL (reference sequence).

This clone showed up just once. The rearrangement links TRBV29-1 to TRBJ2-7; D call uncertain. Deletions cut 4 bases from V and 6 bases from J, with 16 bases between. CDR1 is SQVTM and CDR2 is ANQGSEA in the germline V gene. The CDR3 contains 13 residues. CDR3 DNA: TGCAGCGTTGTTGTGGTGCAACGCGCCGAGCAGTACTTC. It codes for CSVVVVQRAEQYF.

The CDR3 nucleotides read TGTGGACAGGGGAGCTCTGGAAACACCATATATTTT. Translation: CGQGSSGNTIYF. This chain links TRBV5-4 with TRBJ1-3; TRBD1 matches 8 bases. This CDR3 has 12 residues. Germline CDR1 and CDR2: SGHNT and YYREEE (reference sequence).

The chain combines TRBV7-3 with TRBJ1-1; TRBD1 matches at 8 bases. V trimming: 4 bases; J trimming: 7 bases; junction bases outside the gene matches: 5. The germline V gene has CDR1 SGHTA and CDR2 FQGTGA. This CDR3 region has 13 residues. The CDR3 DNA is TGTGCCAGCAGCTCCCGGACAGGGATTGAAGCTTTCTTT. It yields the protein CASSSRTGIEAFF.